This T cell receptor (beta chain) comes out of a study of CD8 T cells in ankylosing spondylitis. This clonotype was picked up a small number of times. What it binds is unknown. Overall study results and limits: The study identified a TCR beta motif of roughly eight highly homologous variants that appeared characteristic of ankylosing spondylitis blood. Disease-linked clones displayed a CD8+ phenotype and appeared relatively rarely in peripheral blood.

One entry per CDR3 protein, called by TCRdb with MiXCR from the 5' RACE reads. The sample records under 850,000 distinct CDR3 sequences, under 20% being singletons. Sequencing was done on a sample of blood, either unsorted or a sorted T cell fraction (not recorded which). The sequence derives from a male donor with ankylosing spondylitis.

The CDR3, as DNA: TGTGCCAGCGGACTAGCGGGGGGGATTCCCTACAATGAGCAGTTCTTC. Amino acid sequence: CASGLAGGIPYNEQFF. The chain couples TRBV12-3 or TRBV12-4 to TRBJ2-1; 15 bases fit TRBD2. Trimming removed 8 bases from V and 2 bases from J; junction bases left unmatched: 4. CDR3 length equals 16 residues.